This is a list of T cell receptor beta chains from one sample in a study of blood T cell repertoires in COVID-19. Repertoires were generated with immunoSEQ multiplex PCR, while TCRdb's copy carries only in-frame clones and drops some. This table has about 15,000 clones, roughly 85% appearing once. Material for sequencing was peripheral blood. The receptors were gathered from a man between 65 and 85 years old in a cohort sampled during active COVID-19. Both conserved end residues are part of each CDR3. A D gene is named only where the DNA matches it firmly. Some rows mark clone size as missing; the rest say once, few, many or name a class of expanded clone.

j_call v_call clone_size d_call cdr3_aa cdr3_nt
TRBJ1-4 TRBV24-1 . TRBD1 CATSDPTGPDEKLFF TGTGCCACCAGTGATCCGACAGGGCCGGATGAAAAACTGTTTTTT
TRBJ2-2 TRBV7-9 few . CASPPIRGTSNTGELFF TGTGCCAGCCCTCCGATCCGCGGGACCTCGAACACCGGGGAGCTGTTTTTT
TRBJ2-6 TRBV20-1 . TRBD2 CSASAGAGANVLTF TGCAGTGCTAGTGCGGGAGCTGGGGCCAACGTCCTGACTTTC
TRBJ2-6 TRBV4-3 . . CASSQEPGGGSGANVLTF TGCGCCAGCAGCCAAGAACCGGGTGGAGGCTCTGGGGCCAACGTCCTGACTTTC
TRBJ2-3 TRBV9 . TRBD2 CASSVNSGTRTDTQYF TGTGCCAGCAGCGTAAATAGCGGGACCAGGACAGATACGCAGTATTTT
TRBJ2-2 TRBV24-1 . . CATSASYGNTGELFF TGTGCCACCAGCGCCTCTTACGGGAACACCGGGGAGCTGTTTTTT
TRBJ2-3 TRBV11-2 . TRBD1 CASSPYLRGRTDTQYF TGTGCCAGCAGCCCCTACCTCAGGGGGCGGACAGATACGCAGTATTTT
TRBJ1-2 TRBV10-3 . TRBD1 CAIRRDSLLDGYTF TGTGCCATCAGGAGGGACAGCCTTTTGGATGGCTACACCTTC
TRBJ2-1 TRBV6-6 . . CASRYVDEQFF TGTGCCAGCCGTTACGTCGATGAGCAGTTCTTC
TRBJ2-7 TRBV19 . . CASSNREKDEQYF TGTGCCAGTAGTAACAGGGAGAAGGACGAGCAGTACTTC
TRBJ1-4 TRBV28 . . CASSSGTKGDRTF TGTGCCAGCAGTTCCGGGACAAAAGGCGACCGGACTTTT
TRBJ1-2 TRBV10-3 . . CAISEGGGYGYTF TGTGCCATCAGTGAGGGCGGGGGCTATGGCTACACCTTC
TRBJ2-1 TRBV4-2 . TRBD2 CASSPRTSGGYNEQFF TGTGCCAGCAGCCCCCGGACTAGCGGGGGCTACAATGAGCAGTTCTTC
TRBJ1-1 TRBV4-3 once . CASSQPGAGSTEAFF TGCGCCAGCAGCCAGCCGGGTGCGGGGAGCACTGAAGCTTTCTTT
TRBJ2-7 TRBV11-2 . TRBD2 CASSLLQTSVPIYEQYF TGTGCCAGCAGCCTACTCCAAACTAGCGTGCCCATCTACGAGCAGTACTTC
TRBJ1-3 TRBV10-3 . . CAISKETESSGNTIYF TGTGCCATCAGTAAGGAGACGGAGAGCTCTGGAAACACCATATATTTT
TRBJ2-2 TRBV10-1 . TRBD2 CASSTSGANTGELFF TGCGCCAGCAGTACTAGCGGGGCGAACACCGGGGAGCTGTTTTTT
TRBJ2-1 TRBV5-6 . . CASSLIAGNEQFF TGTGCCAGCAGCTTGATAGCTGGCAATGAGCAGTTCTTC
TRBJ1-5 TRBV11-2 . . CASSLESSQPQHF TGTGCCAGCAGCTTAGAGTCCAGTCAGCCCCAGCATTTT
TRBJ2-7 TRBV11-2 . . CASSLGQNYEQYF TGTGCCAGCAGCTTAGGACAGAACTACGAGCAGTACTTC
TRBJ1-6 TRBV4-1 . . CASSQGGFRSYNSPLHF TGCGCCAGCAGCCAAGGCGGGTTCCGCTCCTATAATTCACCCCTCCACTTT
TRBJ2-2 TRBV25-1 . . CASRESGTGELFF TGTGCCAGCAGGGAGTCCGGGACCGGGGAGCTGTTTTTT
TRBJ1-5 TRBV18 . TRBD1 CASSPNGDRRNQPQHF TGTGCCAGCTCACCAAACGGGGACAGGCGGAATCAGCCCCAGCATTTT
TRBJ2-6 TRBV29-1 . TRBD1 CSVAGTGGRGANVLTF TGCAGCGTCGCAGGGACAGGGGGCAGGGGGGCCAACGTCCTGACTTTC
TRBJ2-1 TRBV27 few . CASSKMSYNEQFF TGTGCCAGCTCTAAGATGTCCTACAATGAGCAGTTCTTC
TRBJ1-5 TRBV28 . . CASSHFPQRGRGRSNQPQHF TGTGCCAGCAGCCACTTCCCACAGAGGGGACGGGGGAGGAGCAATCAGCCCCAGCATTTT
TRBJ1-2 TRBV27 . TRBD1 CASTRWGTGGDNYGYTF TGTGCCAGCACCCGATGGGGGACAGGGGGCGATAACTATGGCTACACCTTC
TRBJ2-7 TRBV5-4 few TRBD1 CASSSPGQGAYEQYF TGTGCCAGCAGCTCGCCGGGACAGGGGGCCTACGAGCAGTACTTC
TRBJ2-1 TRBV5-8 . TRBD2 CASSWTSGNEQFF TGTGCCAGCAGCTGGACTAGTGGCAATGAGCAGTTCTTC
TRBJ1-1 TRBV28 . . CAIRGGNTEAFF TGTGCCATCAGGGGAGGGAACACTGAAGCTTTCTTT
TRBJ1-6 TRBV7-9 . . CASSSVYSPLHF TGTGCCAGCAGCTCCGTGTATTCACCCCTCCACTTT
TRBJ2-7 TRBV25-1 . . CASSPNRGGHSYEQYF TGTGCCAGCAGTCCAAATCGAGGGGGACACTCCTACGAGCAGTACTTC
TRBJ2-7 TRBV11-1 . . CASRGDNSYEQYF TGTGCCAGCAGAGGGGACAATTCCTACGAGCAGTACTTC
TRBJ2-5 TRBV5-1 . . CASSLTTGQETQYF TGCGCCAGCAGCTTGACGACAGGACAAGAGACCCAGTACTTC
TRBJ2-2 TRBV9 . TRBD2 CASSVVAGNTGELFF TGTGCCAGCAGCGTCGTAGCGGGAAACACCGGGGAGCTGTTTTTT
TRBJ2-1 TRBV30 . TRBD2 CAWNIAGEQFF TGTGCCTGGAATATAGCGGGAGAGCAGTTCTTC
TRBJ1-4 TRBV7-6 . TRBD1 CASSLGQAGANEKLFF TGTGCCAGCAGCTTGGGACAGGCTGGAGCTAATGAAAAACTGTTTTTT
TRBJ2-7 TRBV19 once . CASSTPNQYEQYF TGTGCCAGTAGTACACCGAACCAGTACGAGCAGTACTTC
TRBJ2-1 TRBV7-6 . TRBD1 CASSFLHRQGPVGNEQFF TGTGCCAGCAGCTTTCTACACCGACAGGGGCCCGTGGGCAATGAGCAGTTCTTC
TRBJ2-3 TRBV5-1 . TRBD1 CASSLGDRGSTDTQYF TGCGCCAGCAGCTTGGGCGACAGGGGGAGCACAGATACGCAGTATTTT
TRBJ2-5 TRBV4-1 once TRBD2 CASSQRPGLEETQYF TGCGCCAGCAGCCAACGACCGGGACTAGAGGAGACCCAGTACTTC
TRBJ2-5 TRBV27 . . CASSLIYQETQYF TGTGCCAGCAGTTTAATCTACCAAGAGACCCAGTACTTC
TRBJ2-7 TRBV29-1 . TRBD2 CSVESGRAGYEQYF TGCAGCGTTGAGTCGGGGAGGGCCGGTTACGAGCAGTACTTC
TRBJ2-1 TRBV27 . . CASSLTVSNEQFF TGTGCCAGCAGTTTGACTGTTAGCAATGAGCAGTTCTTC
TRBJ2-3 TRBV4-2 . TRBD1 CASSQEDRGSTDTQYF TGTGCCAGCAGCCAAGAGGACAGGGGGAGCACAGATACGCAGTATTTT
TRBJ2-3 TRBV5-4 . TRBD1 CASSRDRATDTQYF TGTGCCAGCAGCCGGGACAGGGCAACAGATACGCAGTATTTT
TRBJ2-3 TRBV5-1 once TRBD1 CASSSGQGGTDTQYF TGCGCCAGCAGCTCGGGACAGGGTGGAACAGATACGCAGTATTTT
TRBJ2-7 TRBV30 . . CAWNPSRISYEQYF TGTGCCTGGAATCCCTCGCGGATTTCCTACGAGCAGTACTTC